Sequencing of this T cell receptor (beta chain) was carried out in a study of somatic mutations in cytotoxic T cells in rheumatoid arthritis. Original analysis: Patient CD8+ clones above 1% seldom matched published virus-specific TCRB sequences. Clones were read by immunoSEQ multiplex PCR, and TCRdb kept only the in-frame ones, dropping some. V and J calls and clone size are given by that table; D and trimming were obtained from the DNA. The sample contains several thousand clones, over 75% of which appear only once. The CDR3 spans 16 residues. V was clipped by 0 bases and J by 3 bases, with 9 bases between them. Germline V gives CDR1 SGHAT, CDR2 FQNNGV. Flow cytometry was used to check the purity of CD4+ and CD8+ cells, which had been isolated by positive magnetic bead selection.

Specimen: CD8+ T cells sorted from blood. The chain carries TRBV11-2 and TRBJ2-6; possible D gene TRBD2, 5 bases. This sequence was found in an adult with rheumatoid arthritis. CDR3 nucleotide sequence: TGTGCCAGCAGCTTAGAAGGGAGCAGTGGGGCCAACGTCCTGACTTTC. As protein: CASSLEGSSGANVLTF.